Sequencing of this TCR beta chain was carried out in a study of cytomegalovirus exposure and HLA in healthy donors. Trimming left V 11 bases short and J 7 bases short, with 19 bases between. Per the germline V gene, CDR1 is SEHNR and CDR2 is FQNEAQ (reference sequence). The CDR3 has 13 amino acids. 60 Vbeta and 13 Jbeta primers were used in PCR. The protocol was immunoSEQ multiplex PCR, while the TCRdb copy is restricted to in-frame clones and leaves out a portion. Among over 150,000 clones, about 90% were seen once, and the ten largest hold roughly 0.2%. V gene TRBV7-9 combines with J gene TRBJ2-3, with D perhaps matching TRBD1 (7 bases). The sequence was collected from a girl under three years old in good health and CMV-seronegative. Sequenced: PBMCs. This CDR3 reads CAQGGREYYTQYF. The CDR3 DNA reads TGTGCCCAGGGGGGAAGAGAGTATTATACGCAGTATTTT. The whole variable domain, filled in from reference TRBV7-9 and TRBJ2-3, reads DTGVSQNPRHKITKRGQNVTFRCDPISEHNRLYWYRQTLGQGPEFLTYFQNEAQLEKSRLLSDRFSAERPKGSFSTLEIQRTEQGDSAMYLCAQGGREYYTQYFGPGTRLTVL.